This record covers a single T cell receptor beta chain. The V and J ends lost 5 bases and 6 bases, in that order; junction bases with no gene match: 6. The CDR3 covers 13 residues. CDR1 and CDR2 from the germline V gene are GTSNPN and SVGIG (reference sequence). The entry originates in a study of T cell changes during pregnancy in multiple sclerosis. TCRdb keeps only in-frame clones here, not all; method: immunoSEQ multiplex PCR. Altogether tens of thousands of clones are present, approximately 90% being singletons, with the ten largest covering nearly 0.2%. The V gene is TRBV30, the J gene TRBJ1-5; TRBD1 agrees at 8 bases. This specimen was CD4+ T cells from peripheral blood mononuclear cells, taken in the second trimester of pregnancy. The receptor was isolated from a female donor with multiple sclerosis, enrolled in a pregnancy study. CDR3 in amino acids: CAWGAGGGQPQHF. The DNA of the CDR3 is TGTGCCTGGGGAGCAGGGGGCGGTCAGCCCCAGCATTTT.